These T cell receptor beta chains were read from a single sample in a study of T cells in Graves' hyperthyroidism and ophthalmopathy. TCRdb called the multiplex PCR reads again in MiXCR, with one record for every CDR3 protein. In the table there are over 500,000 distinct CDR3 sequences, over 35% of which are singletons. Source material: peripheral blood or thyroid tissue (not recorded which). All receptors come from an adult woman with Graves' disease, either hyperthyroidism or ophthalmopathy (not recorded which). CDR3s include the opening cysteine and the closing phenylalanine or tryptophan. The D gene is left open where the match is weak. Some rows have no size entry. The others give once, few or many, or a class for an expanded clone.

V gene,D gene,clone size,J gene,CDR3 protein,CDR3 DNA
TRBV2,-,once,TRBJ2-5,CASIRLTQRQETQYF,TGTGCCAGCATTAGACTGACACAACGGCAAGAGACCCAGTACTTC
TRBV11-2,-,-,TRBJ2-5,CALKGEDRIETQYF,TGTGCCCTTAAGGGCGAGGACAGAATAGAGACCCAGTACTTC
TRBV7-2,TRBD2,many,TRBJ2-7,CASSPGLAGGSYEQYF,TGTGCCAGCAGCCCGGGACTAGCGGGAGGATCCTACGAGCAGTACTTC
TRBV29-1,-,-,TRBJ1-2,CSVEAGGNGYTF,TGCAGCGTTGAAGCTGGGGGCAATGGCTACACCTTC
TRBV20-1,-,many,TRBJ2-2,CSARRQYTGELFF,TGCAGTGCTCGTAGACAATACACCGGGGAGCTGTTTTTT
TRBV5-1,-,many,TRBJ2-5,CASSLEVGPETQYF,TGCGCCAGCAGCTTGGAGGTGGGTCCAGAGACCCAGTACTTC
TRBV5-1,-,many,TRBJ2-5,CASSRGTTIQETQYF,TGCGCCAGCAGTCGGGGGACGACGATCCAAGAGACCCAGTACTTC
TRBV10-3,-,-,TRBJ1-5,CAISDSGGYQPQHF,TGTGCCATCAGTGATAGCGGGGGTTATCAGCCCCAGCATTTT
TRBV29-1,TRBD2,-,TRBJ2-7,CSVMGGRALGEQYF,TGCAGCGTCATGGGCGGGAGGGCCTTAGGAGAGCAGTACTTC
TRBV11-2,-,-,TRBJ1-5,CASSLTGNSNQPQHF,TGTGCCAGCAGCTTAACAGGGAATAGCAATCAGCCCCAGCATTTT
TRBV2,TRBD1,few,TRBJ1-2,CASREGQNYGYTF,TGTGCCAGCAGGGAGGGACAGAACTATGGCTACACCTTC
TRBV7-2,-,-,TRBJ1-1,CASSVEYWVEGPEAFF,TGTGCCAGCAGCGTTGAGTATTGGGTGGAGGGGCCTGAAGCTTTCTTT
TRBV20-1,-,-,TRBJ2-5,CSARDGGNRFQETQYF,TGCAGTGCTAGAGATGGGGGAAATCGGTTCCAAGAGACCCAGTACTTC
TRBV29-1,-,few,TRBJ1-2,CSVEARQPWGYGYTF,TGCAGCGTTGAAGCTAGACAGCCCTGGGGATATGGCTACACCTTC
TRBV11-2,-,many,TRBJ2-7,CASSSVTGRPYEQYF,TGTGCCAGCAGCTCAGTAACAGGGAGACCCTACGAGCAGTACTTC
TRBV9,-,-,TRBJ1-3,CASSVASGAFGNTIYF,TGTGCCAGCAGCGTCGCGTCGGGGGCTTTTGGAAACACCATATATTTT
TRBV20-1,-,-,TRBJ1-5,CSAIAEGREFDQPQHF,TGCAGTGCTATCGCGGAGGGCAGGGAGTTTGATCAGCCCCAGCATTTT
TRBV7-2,-,-,TRBJ1-2,CASSLSTATGELYTF,TGTGCCAGCAGCTTATCTACCGCTACCGGGGAGCTCTACACCTTC
TRBV15,-,-,TRBJ1-1,CATSSDRLERTEAFF,TGTGCCACCAGTAGCGACAGGTTAGAGAGGACTGAAGCTTTCTTC
TRBV5-1,-,few,TRBJ2-7,CASSLEGLTSYEQYF,TGCGCCAGCAGCTTGGAGGGGCTTACTTCCTACGAGCAGTACTTC
TRBV2,-,-,TRBJ2-5,CASRLARGETQYF,TGTGCCAGCAGATTGGCGAGGGGGGAGACCCAGTACTTC
TRBV5-1,-,many,TRBJ1-4,CASSPTESTEKLFF,TGCGCCAGCAGCCCGACAGAGTCAACTGAAAAACTGTTTTTT
TRBV29-1,TRBD1,many,TRBJ1-6,CSARTGDLDSPLHF,TGCAGCGCCAGGACAGGGGATTTAGATTCACCCCTCCACTTT
TRBV5-1,-,many,TRBJ2-2,CASSLVLAGSGELFF,TGCGCCAGCAGCTTGGTACTAGCCGGCTCGGGGGAGCTGTTTTTT
TRBV14,-,few,TRBJ2-7,CASSPFRGTYEQYF,TGTGCCAGCAGCCCGTTCCGAGGAACGTACGAGCAGTACTTC
TRBV15,TRBD1,many,TRBJ1-2,CATSNSRDRRGYTF,TGTGCCACCAGCAATTCCCGGGACAGGCGCGGCTACACCTTC
TRBV10-3,TRBD2,many,TRBJ2-2,CDELAVNTGELFF,TGTGACGAACTAGCGGTAAACACCGGGGAGCTGTTTTTT
TRBV6-5,TRBD2,many,TRBJ2-7,CASSPYRTSGSLYF,TGTGCCAGCAGTCCCTACCGGACTAGCGGGAGTCTGTACTTC
TRBV2,TRBD1,-,TRBJ2-2,CASRIGTGKAGELFF,TGTGCCAGCAGAATAGGGACAGGGAAGGCCGGGGAGCTGTTTTTT
TRBV7-9,-,few,TRBJ2-7,CASSFPASEGEQYF,TGTGCCAGCAGCTTTCCCGCCTCGGAGGGCGAGCAGTACTTC
TRBV6-2/TRBV6-3,TRBD1,-,TRBJ1-2,CASIGQGNYGYTF,TGTGCCAGCATCGGACAGGGTAACTATGGCTACACCTTC
TRBV2,TRBD1,-,TRBJ1-5,CASSVLRGNQPQHF,TGTGCCAGCAGTGTACTCAGGGGGAATCAGCCCCAGCATTTT
TRBV2,TRBD1,many,TRBJ1-3,CASSGGGLSGNTIYF,TGTGCCAGCAGTGGAGGGGGCCTCTCTGGAAACACCATATATTTT
TRBV10-3,-,few,TRBJ2-5,CAIRGVQETQYF,TGTGCCATCAGGGGGGTCCAAGAGACCCAGTACTTC
TRBV15,TRBD2,many,TRBJ2-5,CATSRPDRLAGGPWWETQYF,TGTGCCACCAGCAGACCAGACCGGCTAGCGGGAGGGCCGTGGTGGGAGACCCAGTACTTC
TRBV7-9,-,few,TRBJ2-7,CASSEYSGSYEQYF,TGTGCCAGCAGTGAATACAGCGGCTCCTACGAGCAGTACTTC
TRBV15,TRBD1,-,TRBJ1-2,CATSRDSDRVLGGYTF,TGTGCCACCAGCAGAGACTCGGACAGGGTTCTAGGTGGCTACACCTTC
TRBV5-1,-,-,TRBJ2-7,CASRVSGLYEQYF,TGCGCCAGCAGGGTTTCGGGATTATACGAGCAGTACTTC
TRBV4-3,-,-,TRBJ2-2,CASSRSGVGSAGELFF,TGCGCCAGCAGCCGCTCAGGGGTCGGGTCGGCCGGGGAGCTGTTTTTT
TRBV5-1,-,-,TRBJ1-4,CASSGAGEKLFF,TGCGCCAGCAGTGGGGCGGGGGAAAAACTGTTTTTT
TRBV7-2,-,few,TRBJ1-1,CASSWRVQDKAFF,TGTGCCAGCAGCTGGAGAGTCCAAGATAAAGCTTTCTTT
TRBV7-8,-,many,TRBJ1-2,CASSLGDYGYTF,TGTGCCAGCAGCTTAGGTGACTATGGCTACACCTTC
TRBV15,TRBD1,-,TRBJ1-4,CATSRDRTNEKLFF,TGTGCCACCAGCAGGGACAGGACTAATGAAAAACTGTTTTTT
TRBV7-9,-,-,TRBJ1-5,CASSFAGGAPQHF,TGTGCCAGCAGCTTTGCAGGCGGGGCGCCCCAGCATTTT
TRBV5-1,TRBD1,once,TRBJ1-1,CASSSNTGGLTEAFF,TGCGCCAGCAGCTCGAATACAGGGGGGTTAACTGAAGCTTTCTTT
TRBV5-1,-,many,TRBJ1-1,CASSSYRLDTEAFF,TGCGCCAGCAGCTCCTACAGGTTGGACACTGAAGCTTTCTTT
TRBV30,-,-,TRBJ1-1,CAWSPLAGNTEAFF,TGTGCCTGGAGTCCTCTGGCTGGGAACACTGAAGCTTTCTTT
TRBV7-9,-,many,TRBJ1-5,CASSPRGPGEPQHF,TGTGCCAGCAGCCCTAGGGGCCCAGGTGAGCCCCAGCATTTT
TRBV2,-,few,TRBJ1-6,CASSLGFNSPLHF,TGTGCCAGCAGCCTGGGGTTTAATTCACCCCTCCACTTT
TRBV10-1,-,many,TRBJ2-7,CASTGGGCEQYF,TGCGCCAGCACCGGGGGTGGTTGCGAGCAGTACTTC
TRBV7-9,-,-,TRBJ1-4,CATAIDGLSTGGGDEKLFF,TGTGCCACAGCGATAGACGGACTCAGCACAGGCGGAGGAGACGAAAAACTGTTTTTT
TRBV20-1,-,many,TRBJ2-7,CSATQGMVYEQYF,TGCAGTGCTACCCAGGGGATGGTATACGAGCAGTACTTC
TRBV14,-,-,TRBJ2-7,CASSERTASSYEQYF,TGCGCCAGCAGTGAAAGGACAGCTTCTTCCTACGAGCAGTACTTC